This T cell receptor (beta chain) was documented in a study of OX40 agonist ivuxolimab in advanced cancers. Study summary: Ivuxolimab, an antibody that agonizes OX40 (CD134), was administered to the patients. Whole-study results and caveats: Average numbers of expanded clones were greater in CD8+ T cells than in CD4+.

Clones were sequenced by immunoSEQ multiplex PCR, and TCRdb holds only the in-frame ones, with some missing. The table has 13,000 to 15,000 clones, 87% seen once. Blood got drawn at baseline, again on cycle 4 day 1, and then on cycle 7 day 1. The CDR3 extends over 13 amino acids. V shed 6 bases, J shed 3 bases, and the junction held 4 bases outside the gene matches. Germline V gene lookup returns CDR1 ENHRY and CDR2 SYGVKD. Turning to this clone: Its target is unknown.

This specimen consisted of CD4+ or CD8+ T cells sorted from blood, obtained in a trial of the OX40 agonist ivuxolimab. The sequence derives from an adult with an advanced solid tumor such as melanoma, head and neck, liver or kidney cancer. V gene TRBV10-3 combines with J gene TRBJ2-5, with 7 bases fitting TRBD1. The CDR3 nucleotides are TGTGCCATCAGCACGACAGGGAAAGAGACCCAGTACTTC. Amino acids: CAISTTGKETQYF.